This T cell receptor (beta chain) is drawn from a study of vaccination and CD4 T cells after COVID-19. The Oncomine TCR Beta short-read assay generated sequence data from the DNA of cultured CD4+ T cells. TCRdb analysed the PCR reads with MiXCR anew, one entry per CDR3 protein. The data show about 15,000 distinct CDR3 sequences, over 50% seen once. The sample holds a few counts of this clonotype. No antigen is known for it. Germline lookup yields CDR1 SEHNR and CDR2 FQNEAQ (reference sequence). V lost 2 bases and J lost 4, with 17 bases in between. This CDR3 has 16 residues. Specified treatment: 10-day PBMC culture with coronavirus spike peptide pools or control peptides (ViraFEST assay). Wells contained 1.5 million to 2.5 million PBMCs each, and these were cultured with around 10 IU/ml IL-2 and around 9.6 ug/ml peptide pools.

The source is a human donor who had recovered from COVID-19. The sequenced sample consisted of CD4+ T cells from blood, cultured in vitro. This sequence joins TRBV7-9 and TRBJ2-5; maybe TRBD1 (6 bases). CDR3: CASSLFMGAGGETQYF. In DNA form, the CDR3 reads TGTGCCAGCAGCTTATTCATGGGGGCCGGTGGAGAGACCCAGTACTTC. The whole variable domain, filled in from reference TRBV7-9 and TRBJ2-5, reads DTGVSQNPRHKITKRGQNVTFRCDPISEHNRLYWYRQTLGQGPEFLTYFQNEAQLEKSRLLSDRFSAERPKGSFSTLEIQRTEQGDSAMYLCASSLFMGAGGETQYFGPGTRLLVL.